A single sample gave rise to the 23 T cell receptor beta chains below, sequenced in a study of T cell repertoires in cytomegalovirus infection. Their antigens remain unidentified. TCRdb fed the reads into MiXCR, producing one record per CDR3 protein. Counted here are about 900,000 distinct CDR3 sequences, around 29% occurring once; the ten biggest clones make up over 13%. Specimen: cultured CD8+ T cells from PBMCs, collected from culture after CMV antigen stimulation. Every receptor here comes from a human donor in good health (CMV status not recorded). Some clones in this sample may be carry-over from other donors' samples.

V is TRBV6-2 or TRBV6-3 and J is TRBJ2-2; D possibly corresponds to TRBD2 (6 bases). Germline CDR1 is MNHEY and CDR2 is SVGEGT. This CDR3 spans 17 amino acids. V was pared by 0 bases and J by 0 bases, with 11 bases between. The DNA of the CDR3 is TGTGCCAGCAGTTACTCATGGGGAGGTCCGAACACCGGGGAGCTGTTTTTT. Protein sequence: CASSYSWGGPNTGELFF.

The table lists this clonotype with a few counts. The chain combines TRBV6-2 or TRBV6-3 with TRBJ2-1, with 8 positions matching TRBD2. Germline V gene data show CDR1 as MNHEY and CDR2 as SVGEGT. The V segment lost 4 bases and the J segment 9 bases; nucleotides outside the gene matches: 8. The CDR3 runs 14 residues. In DNA, the CDR3 is TGTGCCAGCAGTTCCTCCGGGGGGGGAGGTGAGCAGTTCTTC. Translated: CASSSSGGGGEQFF.

In regard to this clonotype: A much larger clonotype is one base distant, so this may be a read error. The chain has TRBV7-6 and TRBJ1-1; a weak D match, TRBD1 (5 bases). CDR1 is SGHVS and CDR2 is FNYEAQ in the germline V gene. Trimming left V 5 bases short and J 4 bases short, with 17 bases between. The CDR3 contains 15 residues. The CDR3 region has the DNA TGTGCCAGCAGCCGGGGAGCAGGGTGGACCACTGAAGCTTTCTTT. This codes for CASSRGAGWTTEAFF.

Of note for this clonotype: A much larger clone lies one base from this, so it may be a read error. The chain is built from TRBV7-2 and TRBJ2-1; D not certain. The CDR3 totals 15 residues. Germline assignment: CDR1 SGHTA and CDR2 FQGNSA. Trimming pared 5 bases from V and 8 bases from J, leaving 19 bases between. Here the CDR3 reads CTSSPNAATAHEQFF. The CDR3 bases are TGTACCAGCAGCCCGAACGCTGCTACTGCACATGAGCAGTTCTTC. Based on the CDR3 plus reference TRBV7-2 and TRBJ2-1, the full variable domain is GAGVSQSPSNKVTEKGKDVELRCDPISGHTALYWYRQSLGQGLEFLIYFQGNSAPDKSGLPSDRFSAERTGGSVSTLTIQRTQQEDSAVYLCTSSPNAATAHEQFFGPGTRLTVL.

This clonotype was detected many times. V usage is TRBV7-8 and J usage is TRBJ2-1; 10 bases match TRBD1. Unmatched junction bases numbered 5, after V lost 1 base and J lost 5 bases. The CDR3 extends over 16 amino acids. In germline, CDR1 is SGHVS, CDR2 FQNEAQ. CDR3 loop: CASSLEGTGANNEQFF. CDR3 DNA: TGTGCCAGCAGCTTAGAAGGGACAGGGGCCAACAATGAGCAGTTCTTC.

V usage is TRBV28 and J usage is TRBJ2-5; TRBD2 is a possible D gene (6 bases). The V gene's germline CDR1 is MDHEN and CDR2 SYDVKM. The V end lost 10 bases, the J end lost 4 bases, and 19 bases lay between the germline ends. This CDR3 is built from 14 residues. The CDR3 coding sequence is TGTGCCACCTATGGGGACTGGGGTCGAGAGACCCAGTACTTC. It yields the protein CATYGDWGRETQYF.

The rearrangement uses TRBV7-9 and TRBJ1-5, with D hard to call. The CDR3 runs 16 residues. Trimming stripped 5 bases from V and 0 bases from J, with 14 bases between. The V gene's germline CDR1 is SEHNR and CDR2 FQNEAQ (reference sequence). As DNA, the CDR3 is TGTGCCAGCAGCGGAGCAAGGAGTAATAGCAATCAGCCCCAGCATTTT. This encodes CASSGARSNSNQPQHF.

The gene calls are TRBV6-6 and TRBJ1-5; D is uncertain. V gave up 2 bases and J gave up 5 bases, with 13 bases separating them. Germline V gene data show CDR1 as MNHNY and CDR2 as SVGAGI (reference sequence). The CDR3 is 15 residues long. CDR3 coding DNA: TGTGCCAGCAGTTACCGGGAGGCCGGGGATCAGCCCCAGCATTTT. It specifies CASSYREAGDQPQHF.

The V and J genes are TRBV4-3 and TRBJ2-1; D not resolved. Germline V gene sequence: CDR1 LGHNA, CDR2 YSLEER. This CDR3 contains 16 residues. With 3 bases removed from V and 6 bases from J, the gap between germline ends came to 18 bases. The CDR3 nucleotides are TGCGCCAGCAGCCATCTTACCGGGCCCCAAATCAATGAGCAGTTCTTC. It translates to CASSHLTGPQINEQFF.

This clonotype is a singleton in its sample. The rearrangement uses TRBV5-1 and TRBJ2-1; D call uncertain. CDR1 is SGHRS and CDR2 is YFSETQ in the germline V gene. V gave up 3 bases and J gave up 0 bases, with 13 bases separating them. CDR3 size: 16 residues. The CDR3 sequence: CASSSSSLGSYNEQFF. In DNA, the CDR3 is TGCGCCAGCAGCTCCAGCTCCCTTGGCTCCTACAATGAGCAGTTCTTC.

The chain carries TRBV29-1 and TRBJ1-2, with TRBD1 identical over 7 bases. Per germline, CDR1 SQVTM and CDR2 ANQGSEA. With 5 bases clipped from V and 4 bases from J, the junction kept 10 bases outside the gene matches. The CDR3 has 14 residues. The CDR3 bases are TGCAGCGTTCTGCCAACGGACAGGTTCTATGGCTACACCTTC. Translating gives CSVLPTDRFYGYTF.

CDR3 amino acids: CASRKAGGPKNEQFF. The DNA for the CDR3 is TGTGCCAGCAGAAAAGCGGGGGGGCCTAAGAATGAGCAGTTCTTC. The V gene is TRBV25-1, the J gene TRBJ2-1, with TRBD2 matching over 10 bases. The trim removed 6 bases at V and 7 bases at J, leaving 9 bases unmatched. The CDR3 is 15 amino acids. The germline V gene has CDR1 MGHDK and CDR2 SYGVNS.

The rearrangement links TRBV15 to TRBJ2-1, with D unclear. Germline values: CDR1 LNHNV, CDR2 YYDKDF (reference sequence). Deletions cut 1 base from V and 1 base from J, with 11 bases between. The CDR3 contains 16 residues. DNA for the CDR3: TGTGCCACCAGCAGAGTCGGTGTGGGTTCCTACAATGAGCAGTTCTTC. Residues: CATSRVGVGSYNEQFF.

V gene TRBV12-5 combines with J gene TRBJ2-1, with 7 bases lining up with TRBD1. The CDR3 spans 15 residues. From germline, CDR1 is LGHNT and CDR2 FRNRAP. Losses at the gene ends were 6 bases for V and 8 bases for J; bases not matched to a gene: 13. CDR3 DNA sequence: TGTGCTAGTGGCGAATATAAACAGGGGTTCTATGAGCAGTTCTTC. It yields the protein CASGEYKQGFYEQFF.

The rearrangement links TRBV10-3 to TRBJ1-1; D remains ambiguous. The CDR3 consists of 12 residues. From germline, CDR1 is ENHRY and CDR2 SYGVKD. The V end lost 5 bases, the J end lost 5 bases, and 9 bases lay between the germline ends. The CDR3 here is CAISPQRTEAFF. The CDR3 DNA follows: TGTGCCATCAGTCCTCAGCGGACTGAAGCTTTCTTT.

This clonotype was counted a few times. The chain combines TRBV7-3 with TRBJ1-2; D is uncertain. V dropped 5 bases and J dropped 3 bases, with 19 bases sitting between them. Looked up from germline, CDR1 is SGHTA and CDR2 is FQGTGA. This CDR3 region has 16 residues. CDR3: CASSPKTVRRHYGYTF. CDR3 sequence (DNA): TGTGCCAGCAGCCCTAAAACGGTTCGGAGGCACTATGGCTACACCTTC.

About this clonotype itself: One base away lies a much larger clone, so this may be a sequencing read error. The chain has TRBV7-2 and TRBJ2-1; no reliable D call. Trimming left V 8 bases short and J 6 bases short, with 11 bases between. Germline-derived CDR1 and CDR2 are SGHTA and FQGNSA. The CDR3 totals 12 residues. In DNA, the CDR3 is TGTACCAGCTGGAGATCTGGCAATGAGCAGTTCTTC. Its protein product is CTSWRSGNEQFF. The whole variable domain, filled in from reference TRBV7-2 and TRBJ2-1, reads GAGVSQSPSNKVTEKGKDVELRCDPISGHTALYWYRQSLGQGLEFLIYFQGNSAPDKSGLPSDRFSAERTGGSVSTLTIQRTQQEDSAVYLCTSWRSGNEQFFGPGTRLTVL.

V gene TRBV7-2 combines with J gene TRBJ2-1, with TRBD2 as a possible D gene (5 bases). The V gene's germline CDR1 is SGHTA and CDR2 FQGNSA. This CDR3 region has 12 residues. V was cut by 9 bases and J by 6 bases, with 12 bases left in between. This CDR3 is CASLDSLNEQFF. The CDR3 coding sequence is TGTGCCAGTCTGGACTCCCTCAATGAGCAGTTCTTC.

V usage is TRBV28 and J usage is TRBJ2-1, with D possibly matching TRBD1 (6 bases). This CDR3 is built from 16 residues. Germline assignment: CDR1 MDHEN and CDR2 SYDVKM. V lost 4 bases and J lost 6, with 19 bases in between. Here the CDR3 reads CASSSIRWQGSNEQFF. CDR3 in DNA: TGTGCCAGCAGTTCCATCCGGTGGCAGGGGAGCAATGAGCAGTTCTTC.

The chain employs TRBV6-2 or TRBV6-3 and TRBJ2-1; D possibly corresponds to TRBD2 (7 bases). V was shortened by 8 bases and J by 7 bases, with 18 bases between the two germline ends. The CDR3 extends over 14 amino acids. Germline values: CDR1 MNHEY, CDR2 SVGEGT. CDR3 residues: CASGLWGGPNEQFF. In DNA, the CDR3 is TGTGCCAGCGGATTGTGGGGGGGCCCTAATGAGCAGTTCTTC.

The chain is built from TRBV7-9 and TRBJ1-2, with no clear D. The CDR3 is made up of 13 amino acids. V shed 1 base and J shed 8 bases, with 11 bases lying between them. Germline V lookup: CDR1 SEHNR, CDR2 FQNEAQ (reference sequence). The CDR3 DNA reads TGTGCCAGCAGCTTAGAGCCCCTCTACGGCTACACCTTC. It encodes CASSLEPLYGYTF.

This clonotype was detected only a few times. The chain combines TRBV6-2 or TRBV6-3 with TRBJ2-3; D unresolved. This CDR3 is built from 17 residues. V lost 4 bases, J lost 0 bases, and 17 bases lay in between. From germline, CDR1 is MNHEY and CDR2 SVGEGT. CDR3 protein: CASSFERARSSTDTQYF. CDR3 nucleotides: TGTGCCAGCAGTTTCGAACGGGCGCGCTCTAGCACAGATACGCAGTATTTT.

This clonotype has only a few counts. V and J are TRBV27 and TRBJ2-1; D not certain. Germline V gene data show CDR1 as MNHEY and CDR2 as SMNVEV (reference sequence). The CDR3 has 15 amino acids. The V and J ends lost 1 base and 5 bases respectively, with 12 bases between them. The CDR3 reads CASSLYLDGNNEQFF. The CDR3 nucleotides are TGTGCCAGCAGTTTATACTTGGACGGTAACAATGAGCAGTTCTTC.